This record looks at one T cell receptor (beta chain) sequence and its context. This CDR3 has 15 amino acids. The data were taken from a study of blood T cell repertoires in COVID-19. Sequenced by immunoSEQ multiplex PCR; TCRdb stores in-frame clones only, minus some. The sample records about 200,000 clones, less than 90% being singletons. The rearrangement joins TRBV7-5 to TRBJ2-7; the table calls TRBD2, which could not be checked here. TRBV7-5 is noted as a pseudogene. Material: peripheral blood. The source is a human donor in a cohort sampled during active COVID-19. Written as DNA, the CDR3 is TGTGCCAGAGGCCCCCCAGCGGGGGGCTACTACGAGCAGTACGTC. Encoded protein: CARGPPAGGYYEQYV.